This T cell receptor (beta chain) was recovered during a study of preoperative IRX-2 immunotherapy in early breast cancer. Germline V gives CDR1 MDHEN, CDR2 SYDVKM. V trimming: 6 bases; J trimming: 4 bases; junction bases outside the gene matches: 5. The CDR3 sequence is 14 residues long. Repertoires were generated with immunoSEQ multiplex PCR, while TCRdb's copy carries only in-frame clones and drops some. Of 28,000 or so clones listed, 90% are singletons. Treatment given: preoperative locoregional IRX-2 cytokine immunotherapy. Samples came from a phase Ib trial of preoperative locoregional IRX-2 cytokine immunotherapy.

This chain connects TRBV28 to TRBJ2-1; 8 nucleotides align to TRBD1. The sequence was collected from a human donor with breast cancer. Sampling was conducted from a patient treated with IRX-2 immunotherapy. The CDR3 nucleotides read TGTGCCAGCAGAGAGACAGGGGCGTACAATGAGCAGTTCTTC. Its protein is CASRETGAYNEQFF. Full variable domain (missing parts from reference TRBV28 and TRBJ2-1): DVKVTQSSRYLVKRTGEKVFLECVQDMDHENMFWYRQDPGLGLRLIYFSYDVKMKEKGDIPEGYSVSREKKERFSLILESASTNQTSMYLCASRETGAYNEQFFGPGTRLTVL.